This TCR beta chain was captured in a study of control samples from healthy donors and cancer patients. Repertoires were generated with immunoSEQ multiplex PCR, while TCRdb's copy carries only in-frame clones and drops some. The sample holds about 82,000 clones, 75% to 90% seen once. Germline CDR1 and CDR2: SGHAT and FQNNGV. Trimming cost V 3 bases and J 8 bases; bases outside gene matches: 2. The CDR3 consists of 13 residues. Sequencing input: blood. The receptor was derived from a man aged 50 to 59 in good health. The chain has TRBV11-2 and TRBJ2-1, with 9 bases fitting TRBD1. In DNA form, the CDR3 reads TGTGCCAGCAGCTTGGACAGGGGACATGAGCAGTTCTTC. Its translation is CASSLDRGHEQFF.